This TCR beta chain stems from a study of T cells in localized non-small cell lung cancer. Clones were sequenced by immunoSEQ multiplex PCR, and TCRdb holds only the in-frame ones, with some missing. This sample has 26,000 or so clones, with 70% to 90% found just once. Study-wide results and limits: The study detected a median roughly 61 of the top 100 tumor clones in adjacent lung. With higher T cell density in blood came longer overall survival. Clonality peaked in uninvolved adjacent lung rather than tumor. Sequencing, confined to only one tumor region, leaves heterogeneity possible.

Of note for this clone: Its antigen is not known.

The CDR3 has 13 residues. The germline V and J ends were trimmed by 2 bases and 9 bases, with 13 bases remaining between them. Looked up from germline, CDR1 is SGHNT and CDR2 is YENEEA. Sequences were derived from peripheral blood, sampled before any cancer treatment. V gene TRBV11-3 combines with J gene TRBJ2-5; no definite D call. This receptor was taken from a female donor older than 55 with stage II squamous cell lung carcinoma. The CDR3 loop reads CASSLNDLGSQYF. The CDR3 DNA follows: TGTGCCAGCAGCTTAAATGATCTAGGTTCCCAGTACTTC.